Sequencing of this T cell receptor (beta chain) was carried out in a study of cytomegalovirus exposure and HLA in healthy donors. Only a few counts were recorded for this clone. Use of 60 Vbeta and 13 Jbeta primers characterized the PCR. Clones were sequenced by immunoSEQ multiplex PCR, and TCRdb holds only the in-frame ones, with some missing. The sample contains approximately 190,000 clones, approximately 11% of which appear only once. Germline V gene sequence: CDR1 GTSNPN, CDR2 SVGIG (reference sequence). The CDR3 loop spans 14 amino acids. V was cut by 4 bases and J by 3 bases, with 16 bases left in between.

The receptor comes from a man aged 45-65 years in good health and CMV-seropositive. The sample consisted of PBMCs. The chain combines TRBV30 with TRBJ2-7; D is possibly TRBD2 (5 bases). The CDR3 DNA reads TGTGCCTGGACCGACCCACGTCGGGGCTACGAGCAGTACTTC. It yields the protein CAWTDPRRGYEQYF.